The 21 T cell receptor beta chains reported below all come from one sample, sequenced in a study of patients and donors after allogeneic stem cell transplantation. TCRdb used MiXCR to reprocess the RT-PCR reads, holding one entry per CDR3 protein. The sample contains 150,000 to 250,000 distinct CDR3 sequences, approximately 41% of which appear only once. Material for sequencing was blood, either unsorted or a sorted T cell fraction (not recorded which). These receptors all come from a human donor who was either an allogeneic HSCT recipient or a stem cell or donor lymphocyte infusion donor (not recorded which). It is not recorded whose cells these are; they may come from a transplant donor.

This clonotype was seen more than once but under ten times. The chain uses TRBV6-5 and TRBJ2-7; D is ambiguous. Germline CDR1 and CDR2: MNHEY and SVGAGI. V lost 0 bases to trimming and J lost 3 bases, with 9 bases between them. This CDR3 has 14 residues. This CDR3 is CASSYSSFLYEQYF. The CDR3 coding sequence is TGTGCCAGCAGTTACTCGAGCTTCCTCTACGAGCAGTACTTC.

CDR3 bases: TGTGCCAGCAGCCCAAGCCCCGGGGGCGCGAACACTGAAGCTTTCTTT. Its translation: CASSPSPGGANTEAFF. The V gene is TRBV12-3 or TRBV12-4, the J gene TRBJ1-1; a weak D match, TRBD1 (6 bases). V lost 6 bases and J 1 base, leaving 18 bases between the germline ends. This CDR3 spans 16 amino acids.

This chain joins TRBV21-1 and TRBJ2-7; the DNA was not used to check the table's D call, TRBD1. TRBV21-1 is a recognized pseudogene. The CDR3 spans 15 residues. As DNA, the CDR3 is TGTGCCAGCAGCGCCGGACAGGGGCGAACCTACGAGCAGTACTTC. Translation: CASSAGQGRTYEQYF.

The J gene is TRBJ2-2, the V gene TRBV20-1; the D call may be TRBD1 or TRBD2 (5 bases each). The CDR3 is 17 residues long. V lost 5 bases, J lost 6 bases, and 25 bases lay in between. In germline, CDR1 is DFQATT, CDR2 SNEGSKA (reference sequence). The DNA for the CDR3 is TGCAGTGCTCGGCGTTCGGCTATGGGACCAGGGTCCGGGGAGCTGTTTTTT. Translating gives CSARRSAMGPGSGELFF.

This rearrangement joins TRBV20-1 to TRBJ1-1; D gene ambiguous. CDR1 is DFQATT and CDR2 is SNEGSKA in the germline V gene (reference sequence). The CDR3 loop spans 12 amino acids. V was cut by 8 bases and J by 1 base, with 11 bases left in between. The CDR3 DNA follows: TGCAGTAACTTGGGTGGGAACACTGAAGCTTTCTTT. Encoded protein: CSNLGGNTEAFF.

This chain links TRBV15 with TRBJ1-3; unclear D gene. Germline CDR1 and CDR2: LNHNV and YYDKDF (reference sequence). CDR3 length: 16 residues. V shed 0 bases and J shed 4 bases, with 13 bases lying between them. CDR3: CATSRERTLRGNTIYF. In DNA form, the CDR3 reads TGTGCCACCAGCAGAGAGAGGACCCTCAGGGGAAACACCATATATTTT. Supplemented by reference TRBV15 and TRBJ1-3, the full variable domain reads DAMVIQNPRYQVTQFGKPVTLSCSQTLNHNVMYWYQQKSSQAPKLLFHYYDKDFNNEADTPDNFQSRRPNTSFCFLDIRSPGLGDTAMYLCATSRERTLRGNTIYFGEGSWLTVV.

Regarding this clonotype: Compared with germline, one end of the junction differs, possibly owing to a read error. The chain couples TRBV5-1 to TRBJ1-1; no definite D call. The CDR3 extends over 14 amino acids. The V gene's germline CDR1 is SGHRS and CDR2 YFSETQ. Written as DNA, the CDR3 is TGCGCCAGCAGCTTGGCCTTAGGCAACAATGAAGCTTTCTTT. It codes for CASSLALGNNEAFF.

This clonotype occurred a few times. In DNA form, the CDR3 reads TGTGCCACCAGCAGAGGTTATCAGGGGCCGCCGCACTCTGGAAACACCATATATTTT. Translating it yields CATSRGYQGPPHSGNTIYF. The chain links TRBV15 to TRBJ1-3; possibly TRBD1 for D (6 bases). The CDR3 totals 19 residues. Germline V CDR1 and CDR2: LNHNV, YYDKDF (reference sequence). V was cut by 1 base and J by 0 bases, with 19 bases left in between.

Written as DNA, the CDR3 is TGTGCCAGCAACTGGGGGGGAACCTCCTACGAGCAGTACTTC. Translating gives CASNWGGTSYEQYF. The chain is built from TRBV12-3 or TRBV12-4 and TRBJ2-7; the match to TRBD2 covers 7 bases. V trimming: 7 bases; J trimming: 0 bases; junction bases outside the gene matches: 6. The CDR3 loop spans 14 amino acids.

This chain uses TRBV4-3 with TRBJ2-2; D not resolved. Trimming stripped 0 bases from V and 3 bases from J, with 5 bases between. Per the germline V gene, CDR1 is LGHNA and CDR2 is YSLEER. The CDR3 contains 14 residues. Here the CDR3 DNA reads TGCGCCAGCAGCCAAGATTGGGACACCGGGGAGCTGTTTTTT. Amino acid sequence: CASSQDWDTGELFF.

The chain employs TRBV4-2 and TRBJ2-7; TRBD2 matches 8 bases. V dropped 4 bases and J dropped 4; count of bases not matched to a gene: 6. The CDR3 consists of 14 residues. Germline values: CDR1 LGHNA, CDR2 YNFKEQ. The CDR3 protein is CASSLPGLDYEQYF. In DNA form, the CDR3 reads TGTGCCAGCAGCCTCCCGGGACTAGATTACGAGCAGTACTTC.

The chain combines TRBV6-2 or TRBV6-3 with TRBJ1-1; possible D gene TRBD1, 5 bases. V was trimmed by 0 bases and J by 4 bases, leaving 9 bases between them. This CDR3 has 14 residues. Per germline, CDR1 MNHEY and CDR2 SVGEGT. Here the CDR3 reads CASSYSTGGTEAFF. CDR3 nucleotides: TGTGCCAGCAGTTACTCGACCGGGGGCACTGAAGCTTTCTTT.

CDR3 sequence: CASSERLGAFF. The CDR3 region has the DNA TGTGCCAGCAGTGAAAGGTTAGGAGCTTTCTTT. V and J are TRBV2 and TRBJ1-1; no clear D gene. The CDR3 has 11 amino acids. Germline V lookup: CDR1 SNHLY, CDR2 FYNNEI. Trimming shortened V by 2 bases and J by 10 bases, and 8 bases separated the two germline ends.

Only a few counts were recorded for this clonotype. This sequence joins TRBV29-1 and TRBJ2-7, with D possibly being TRBD2 (5 bases). In germline, CDR1 is SQVTM, CDR2 ANQGSEA. This CDR3 has 12 residues. Between the trimmed V and J ends, which lost 6 bases and 2 bases, there was a span of 11 bases. In DNA form, the CDR3 reads TGCAGCGTGGGAGTTCTCCCCTACGAGCAGTACTTC. This codes for CSVGVLPYEQYF.

This clonotype came up a few times. The V gene is TRBV5-1, the J gene TRBJ2-7; D is unclear. The CDR3 is made up of 18 amino acids. Germline V gene lookup returns CDR1 SGHRS and CDR2 YFSETQ. The V gene lost 1 base and the J gene lost 0 bases, with 20 bases spanning the gap. The CDR3 reads CASSLRWFTVLSSYEQYF. For the CDR3, the DNA is TGCGCCAGCAGCTTGCGATGGTTTACCGTCTTGAGCTCCTACGAGCAGTACTTC.

The rearrangement joins TRBV9 to TRBJ1-2; 10 bases map to TRBD1. The CDR3 extends over 15 amino acids. With V trimmed by 3 bases and J by 1 base, 3 bases remained unmatched. Germline V gene lookup returns CDR1 SGDLS and CDR2 YYNGEE. The CDR3 sequence: CASSDRTGGNYGYTF. The CDR3 nucleotides are TGTGCCAGCAGCGACCGGACAGGGGGTAACTATGGCTACACCTTC.

CDR3 DNA sequence: TGTGCCAGCAGCTTAGGACTAGCGGGATCATTGCAGTTCTTC. This sequence encodes CASSLGLAGSLQFF. The chain combines TRBV7-3 with TRBJ2-1, with 12 bases that match TRBD2. The CDR3 is 14 amino acids. CDR1 and CDR2 (germline): SGHTA, FQGTGA. With V trimmed by 2 bases and J by 12 bases, 5 bases remained unmatched. Full variable domain (missing parts from reference TRBV7-3 and TRBJ2-1): GAGVSQTPSNKVTEKGKYVELRCDPISGHTALYWYRQSLGQGPEFLIYFQGTGAADDSGLPNDRFFAVRPEGSVSTLKIQRTERGDSAVYLCASSLGLAGSLQFFGPGTRLTVL.

V gene TRBV28 combines with J gene TRBJ1-2; unclear D gene. Germline CDR1 is MDHEN and CDR2 is SYDVKM. The CDR3 has 12 residues. V shed 1 base and J shed 5 bases, with 5 bases lying between them. Here the CDR3 DNA reads TGTGCCAGCAGTTTATCGCCTTATGGCTACACCTTC. Amino acid sequence: CASSLSPYGYTF.

V and J are TRBV28 and TRBJ2-5; D might be TRBD2 (5 bases). V was pared by 5 bases and J by 5 bases, with 15 bases between. Germline V gene data show CDR1 as MDHEN and CDR2 as SYDVKM. The CDR3 extends over 14 amino acids. Here the CDR3 reads CASSPFEGLETQYF. CDR3 DNA: TGTGCCAGCAGTCCCTTCGAGGGCCTGGAGACCCAGTACTTC.

V and J are TRBV20-1 and TRBJ2-1; the match to TRBD1 covers 7 bases. The junction had 5 bases not matched to a gene; V was cut back by 2 bases and J by 1 base. The CDR3 loop spans 15 amino acids. CDR1 DFQATT and CDR2 SNEGSKA come from the germline V gene (reference sequence). The CDR3 sequence is CSARKGQPSYNEQFF. DNA of the CDR3: TGCAGTGCTAGAAAGGGACAGCCATCCTACAATGAGCAGTTCTTC.

This clonotype showed up just a few times. The J gene is TRBJ1-2, the V gene TRBV29-1; D call uncertain. The CDR3 runs to 14 residues. Looked up from germline, CDR1 is SQVTM and CDR2 is ANQGSEA. Trimming stripped 0 bases from V and 8 bases from J, with 16 bases between. The CDR3 is CSVEEWGVLYGYTF. The DNA for the CDR3 is TGCAGCGTTGAAGAATGGGGTGTCCTATACGGCTACACCTTC.